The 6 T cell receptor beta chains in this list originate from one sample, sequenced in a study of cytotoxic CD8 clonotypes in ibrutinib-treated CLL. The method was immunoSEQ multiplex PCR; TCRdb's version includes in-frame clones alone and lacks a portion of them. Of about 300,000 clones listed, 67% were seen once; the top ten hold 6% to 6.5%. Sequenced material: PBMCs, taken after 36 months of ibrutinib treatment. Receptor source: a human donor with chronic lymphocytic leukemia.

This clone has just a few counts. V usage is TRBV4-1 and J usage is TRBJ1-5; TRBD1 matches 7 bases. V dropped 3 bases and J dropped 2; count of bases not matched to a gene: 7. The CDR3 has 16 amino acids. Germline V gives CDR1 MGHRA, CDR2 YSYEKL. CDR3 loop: CASSHPTGLGNQPQHF. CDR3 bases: TGCGCCAGCAGCCACCCGACAGGGTTGGGCAATCAGCCCCAGCATTTT.

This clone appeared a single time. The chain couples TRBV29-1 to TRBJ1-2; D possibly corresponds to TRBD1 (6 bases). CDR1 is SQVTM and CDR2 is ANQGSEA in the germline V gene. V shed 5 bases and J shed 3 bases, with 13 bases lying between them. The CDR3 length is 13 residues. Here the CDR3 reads CSVPLTGHYGYTF. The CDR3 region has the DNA TGCAGCGTTCCCCTCACAGGGCACTATGGCTACACCTTC.

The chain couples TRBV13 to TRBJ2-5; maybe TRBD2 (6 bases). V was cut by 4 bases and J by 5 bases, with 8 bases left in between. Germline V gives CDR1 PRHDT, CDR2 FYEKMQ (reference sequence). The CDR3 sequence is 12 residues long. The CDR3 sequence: CASSSGEETQYF. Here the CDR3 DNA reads TGTGCCAGCAGCTCGGGGGAGGAGACCCAGTACTTC.

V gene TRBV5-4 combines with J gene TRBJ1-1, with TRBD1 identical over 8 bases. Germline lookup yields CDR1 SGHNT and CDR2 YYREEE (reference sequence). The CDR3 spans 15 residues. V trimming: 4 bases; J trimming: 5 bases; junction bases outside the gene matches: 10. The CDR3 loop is CASSLGQGLGTEAFF. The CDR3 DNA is TGTGCCAGCAGCCTCGGACAGGGTCTAGGGACTGAAGCTTTCTTT.

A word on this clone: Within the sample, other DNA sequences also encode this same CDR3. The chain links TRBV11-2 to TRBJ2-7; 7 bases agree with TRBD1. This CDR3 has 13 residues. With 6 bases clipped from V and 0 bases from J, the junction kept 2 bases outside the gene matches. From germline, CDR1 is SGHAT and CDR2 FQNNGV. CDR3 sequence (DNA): TGTGCCAGCAGTTGGGACAGCTCCTACGAGCAGTACTTC. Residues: CASSWDSSYEQYF. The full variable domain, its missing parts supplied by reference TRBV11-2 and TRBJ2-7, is EAGVAQSPRYKIIEKRQSVAFWCNPISGHATLYWYQQILGQGPKLLIQFQNNGVVDDSQLPKDRFSAERLKGVDSTLKIQPAKLEDSAVYLCASSWDSSYEQYFGPGTRLTVT.

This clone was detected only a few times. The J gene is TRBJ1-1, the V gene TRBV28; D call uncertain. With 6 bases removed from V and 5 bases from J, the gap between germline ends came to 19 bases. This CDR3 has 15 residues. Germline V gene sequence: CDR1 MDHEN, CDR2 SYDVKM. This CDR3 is CASSRTDTYRTEAFF. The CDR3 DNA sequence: TGTGCCAGCAGCCGTACCGACACTTATAGGACTGAAGCTTTCTTT.